The T cell receptor beta chain described here comes from a study of beta chain features in type 1 diabetes. Study observations and caveats: Type 1 diabetes patients showed a moderate but significant shortening of TCRB CDR3s in all four CD4+ subsets.

The study reverse transcribed the entire isolated RNA, so it sequenced expressed TCRB transcripts. The protocol was immunoSEQ multiplex PCR, while the TCRdb copy is restricted to in-frame clones and leaves out a portion. The repertoire holds about 99,000 clones, approximately 30% seen once, with 0.53% in the top ten. Details on this clone: Antigen: not known.

The clonotype originates from a woman between 18 and 29 years old with type 1 diabetes. The sequenced material came from central memory CD4+ T cells from blood.

In DNA form, the CDR3 reads TGTGCCAGCAGCTTTGGGGCGGGAGGATGGGATACGCAGTATTTT. Amino acids: CASSFGAGGWDTQYF. V is TRBV11-2 and J is TRBJ2-3; 8 positions agree with TRBD2. V gave up 3 bases and J gave up 6 bases; unmatched junction bases: 8. Germline V gene sequence: CDR1 SGHAT, CDR2 FQNNGV. The CDR3 contains 15 residues.